This T cell receptor (beta chain) comes out of a study of blood T cell repertoires in COVID-19. Authors' methods: Reference gene primer amplification yielded estimated nucleated cell counts. TCRdb's copy holds only in-frame clones and misses some; the assay was immunoSEQ multiplex PCR. V and J calls and clone size follow that table, whereas D and trimming were derived from the DNA. Of 140,000 to 150,000 clones listed, 65% to 80% were seen once; the top ten hold roughly 2%. Germline lookup yields CDR1 LNHDA and CDR2 SQIVND (reference sequence). The V and J ends lost 5 bases and 0 bases, in that order; junction bases with no gene match: 8. CDR3 length: 17 amino acids. This clone was seen a single time.

Material for sequencing was peripheral blood. J is TRBJ2-2 and V is TRBV19; 8 bases map to TRBD1. This clonotype originated in a woman in her sixties or seventies with acute or convalescent COVID-19. CDR3 coding DNA: TGTGCCAGTAGTTATCACCCGGGACAGGCGAACACCGGGGAGCTGTTTTTT. Translated: CASSYHPGQANTGELFF.